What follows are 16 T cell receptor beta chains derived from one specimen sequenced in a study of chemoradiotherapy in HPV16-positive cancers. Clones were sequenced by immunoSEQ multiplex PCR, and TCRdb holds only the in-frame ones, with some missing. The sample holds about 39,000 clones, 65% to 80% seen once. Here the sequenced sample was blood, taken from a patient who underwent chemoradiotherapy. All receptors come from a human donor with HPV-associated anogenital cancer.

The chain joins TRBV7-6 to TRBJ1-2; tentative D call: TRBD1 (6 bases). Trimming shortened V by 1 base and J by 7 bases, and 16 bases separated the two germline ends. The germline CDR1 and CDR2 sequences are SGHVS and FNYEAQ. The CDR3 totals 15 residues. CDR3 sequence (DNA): TGTGCCAGCAGCTTAGAGGAGGGGGGGCGGTTTGGCTACACCTTC. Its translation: CASSLEEGGRFGYTF. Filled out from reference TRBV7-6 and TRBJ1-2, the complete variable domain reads GAGVSQSPRYKVTKRGQDVALRCDPISGHVSLYWYRQALGQGPEFLTYFNYEAQQDKSGLPNDRFSAERPEGSISTLTIQRTEQRDSAMYRCASSLEEGGRFGYTFGSGTRLTVV.

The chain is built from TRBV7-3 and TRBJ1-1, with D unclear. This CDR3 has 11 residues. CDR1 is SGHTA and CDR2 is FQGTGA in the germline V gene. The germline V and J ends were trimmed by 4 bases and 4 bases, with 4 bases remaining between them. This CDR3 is CASSSGTEAFF. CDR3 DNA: TGTGCCAGCAGCTCGGGCACTGAAGCTTTCTTT.

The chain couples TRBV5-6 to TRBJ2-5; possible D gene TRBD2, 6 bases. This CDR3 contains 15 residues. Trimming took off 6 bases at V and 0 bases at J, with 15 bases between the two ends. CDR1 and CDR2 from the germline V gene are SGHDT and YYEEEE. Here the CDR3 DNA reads TGTGCCAGCACGAGTATCGGGACTCACCAAGAGACCCAGTACTTC. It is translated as CASTSIGTHQETQYF.

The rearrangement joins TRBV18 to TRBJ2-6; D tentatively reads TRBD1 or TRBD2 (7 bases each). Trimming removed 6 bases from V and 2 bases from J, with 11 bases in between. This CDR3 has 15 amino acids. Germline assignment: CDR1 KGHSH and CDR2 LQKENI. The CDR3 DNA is TGTGCCAGCTCGACAGGGAGGGCTGGGGCCAACGTCCTGACTTTC. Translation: CASSTGRAGANVLTF.

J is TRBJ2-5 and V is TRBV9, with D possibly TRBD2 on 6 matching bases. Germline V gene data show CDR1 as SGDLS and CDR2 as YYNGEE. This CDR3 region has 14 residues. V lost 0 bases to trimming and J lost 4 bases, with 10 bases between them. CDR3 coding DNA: TGTGCCAGCAGCGTAGTGGGGGGTGGAGAGACCCAGTACTTC. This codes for CASSVVGGGETQYF.

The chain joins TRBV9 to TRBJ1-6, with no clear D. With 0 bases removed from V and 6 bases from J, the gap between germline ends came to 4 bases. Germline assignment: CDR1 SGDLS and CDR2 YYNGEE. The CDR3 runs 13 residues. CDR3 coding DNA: TGTGCCAGCAGCGTAGGCGGTAATTCACCCCTCCACTTT. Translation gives CASSVGGNSPLHF. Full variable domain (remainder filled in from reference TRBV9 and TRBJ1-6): DSGVTQTPKHLITATGQRVTLRCSPRSGDLSVYWYQQSLDQGLQFLIQYYNGEERAKGNILERFSAQQFPDLHSELNLSSLELGDSALYFCASSVGGNSPLHFGNGTRLTVT.

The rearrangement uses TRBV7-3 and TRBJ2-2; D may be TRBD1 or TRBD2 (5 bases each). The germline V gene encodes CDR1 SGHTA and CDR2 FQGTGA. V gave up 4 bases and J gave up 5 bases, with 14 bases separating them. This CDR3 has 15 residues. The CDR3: CASSSAGTATGELFF. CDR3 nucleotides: TGTGCCAGCAGCTCAGCCGGGACGGCGACCGGGGAGCTGTTTTTT.

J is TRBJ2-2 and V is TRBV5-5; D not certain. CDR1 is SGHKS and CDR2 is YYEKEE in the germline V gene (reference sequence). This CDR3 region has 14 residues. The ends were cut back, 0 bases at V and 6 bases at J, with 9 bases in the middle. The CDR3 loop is CASSLVAIAGELFF. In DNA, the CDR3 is TGTGCCAGCAGCTTGGTGGCGATCGCCGGGGAGCTGTTTTTT.

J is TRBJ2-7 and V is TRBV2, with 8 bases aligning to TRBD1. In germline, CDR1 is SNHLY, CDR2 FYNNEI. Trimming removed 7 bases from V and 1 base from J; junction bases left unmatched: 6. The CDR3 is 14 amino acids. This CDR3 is CASKATGGSYEQYF. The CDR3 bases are TGTGCCAGCAAAGCTACAGGGGGGTCCTACGAGCAGTACTTC.

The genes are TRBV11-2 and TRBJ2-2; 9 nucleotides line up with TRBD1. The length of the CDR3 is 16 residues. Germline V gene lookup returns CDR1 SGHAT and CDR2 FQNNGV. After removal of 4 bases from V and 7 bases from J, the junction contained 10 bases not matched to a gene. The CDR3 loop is CASSSGTGFKDGELFF. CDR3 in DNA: TGTGCCAGCAGCTCCGGGACAGGGTTTAAGGACGGGGAGCTGTTTTTT.

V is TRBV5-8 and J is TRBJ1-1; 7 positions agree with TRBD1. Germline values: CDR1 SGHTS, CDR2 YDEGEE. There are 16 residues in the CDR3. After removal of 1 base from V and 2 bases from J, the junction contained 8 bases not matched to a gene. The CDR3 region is CASSLSLRQGNTEAFF. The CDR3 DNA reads TGTGCCAGCAGCTTGAGCCTACGACAGGGCAACACTGAAGCTTTCTTT.

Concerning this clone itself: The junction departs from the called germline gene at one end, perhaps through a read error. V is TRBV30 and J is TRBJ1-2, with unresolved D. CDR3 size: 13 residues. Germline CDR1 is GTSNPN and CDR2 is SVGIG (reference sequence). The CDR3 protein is CAWSSRPSTGGAF. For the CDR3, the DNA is TGTGCCTGGAGTTCGAGACCCTCGACTGGTGGTGCCTTC.

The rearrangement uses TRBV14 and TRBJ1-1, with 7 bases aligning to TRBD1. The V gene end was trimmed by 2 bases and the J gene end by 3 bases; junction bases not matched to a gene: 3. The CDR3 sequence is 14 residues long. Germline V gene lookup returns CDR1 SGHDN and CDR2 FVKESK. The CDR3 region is CASSQTGEYTEAFF. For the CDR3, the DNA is TGTGCCAGCAGCCAAACAGGGGAATACACTGAAGCTTTCTTT.

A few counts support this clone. CDR3 bases: TGCGCCAGCGGATTCGACAGGGGGAACACTGAAGCTTTCTTT. Its protein is CASGFDRGNTEAFF. The chain links TRBV4-3 to TRBJ1-1, with 8 bases that match TRBD1. CDR3 length: 14 amino acids. V shed 8 bases and J 1 base; nucleotides not matched to a gene: 6. CDR1 is LGHNA and CDR2 is YSLEER in the germline V gene.

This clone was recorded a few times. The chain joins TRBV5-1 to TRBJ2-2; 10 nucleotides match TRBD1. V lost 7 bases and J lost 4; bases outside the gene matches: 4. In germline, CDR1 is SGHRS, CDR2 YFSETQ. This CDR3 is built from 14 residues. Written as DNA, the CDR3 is TGCGCCAGCGGGGGGACAGGGGCCACCGGGGAGCTGTTTTTT. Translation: CASGGTGATGELFF. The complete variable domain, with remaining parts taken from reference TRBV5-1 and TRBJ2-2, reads KAGVTQTPRYLIKTRGQQVTLSCSPISGHRSVSWYQQTPGQGLQFLFEYFSETQRNKGNFPGRFSGRQFSNSRSEMNVSTLELGDSALYLCASGGTGATGELFFGEGSRLTVL.

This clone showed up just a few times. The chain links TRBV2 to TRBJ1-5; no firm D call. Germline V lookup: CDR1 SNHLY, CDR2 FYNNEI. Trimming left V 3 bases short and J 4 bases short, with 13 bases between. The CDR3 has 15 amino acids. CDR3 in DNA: TGTGCCAGCAGTGATGGGCAGGTCGCGAATCAGCCCCAGCATTTT. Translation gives CASSDGQVANQPQHF.